This T cell receptor beta chain was sequenced for a study of Graves' ophthalmopathy and Graves' hyperthyroidism. Study-wide results and limits: As the model predicted ophthalmopathy progression, it achieved a sensitivity of around 71% and a specificity of about 72%. Blood also harbored most expanded thyroid clonotypes above 0.001 frequency.

Presentation of ophthalmopathy in the donors involved moderate-to-severe activity, CAS ≥3, NOSPECS ≥4 and a duration under 3 months. J lost 3 bases, V lost 5 bases, and 5 bases had no gene match. Germline-derived CDR1 and CDR2 are SGDLS and YYNGEE. The CDR3 extends over 14 amino acids. Points on this clonotype: Its specificity is not known.

Investigators amplified TCR beta CDR3 regions from RNA transcripts. The authors performed first-round RT-PCR with HTBI primers and then a second-round multiplex PCR. TCRdb fed the multiplex PCR reads into MiXCR, producing one record per CDR3 protein. The sample has some 160,000 distinct CDR3 sequences, around two fifths seen once; the top ten hold approximately 8.9%. This chain uses TRBV9 with TRBJ1-5; 7 bases are a match to TRBD1. This clonotype was obtained from a young man with Graves' ophthalmopathy. Sequencing was carried out using peripheral blood. This chain's CDR3 is CASSAGTVNQPQHF. CDR3 coding DNA: TGTGCCAGCAGTGCCGGGACAGTCAATCAGCCCCAGCATTTT.